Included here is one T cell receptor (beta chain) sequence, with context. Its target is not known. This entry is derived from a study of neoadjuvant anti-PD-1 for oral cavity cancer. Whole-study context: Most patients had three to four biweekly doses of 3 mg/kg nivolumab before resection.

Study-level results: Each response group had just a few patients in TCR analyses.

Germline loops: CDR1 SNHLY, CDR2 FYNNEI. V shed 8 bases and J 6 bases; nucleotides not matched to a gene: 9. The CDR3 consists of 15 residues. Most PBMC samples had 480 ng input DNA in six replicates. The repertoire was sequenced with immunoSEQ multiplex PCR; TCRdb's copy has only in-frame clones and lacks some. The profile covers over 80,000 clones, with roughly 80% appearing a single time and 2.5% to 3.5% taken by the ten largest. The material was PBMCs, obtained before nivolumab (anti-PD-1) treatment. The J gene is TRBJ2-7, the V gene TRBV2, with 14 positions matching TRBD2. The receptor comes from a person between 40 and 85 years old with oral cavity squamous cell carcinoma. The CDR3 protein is CASDWGLAGESEQYF. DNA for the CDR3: TGTGCCAGCGACTGGGGACTAGCGGGAGAGTCCGAGCAGTACTTC.